This entry lists 6 T cell receptor beta chains sequenced from one sample in a study of molecular identifiers for immune sequencing clone quantification. TCRdb reprocessed the PCR reads with MiXCR, giving one entry per CDR3 protein. This table has a few hundred thousand distinct CDR3 sequences, 20% to 25% appearing once. The specimen sequenced was naive CD8+ T cells from blood, with Jurkat cell RNA spiked in. Described subset: FACS-sorted CD8+CD4-CCR7+CD45RA+ naive T cells. All receptors derive from a human donor in good health. Some libraries in this study had Jurkat cell RNA spiked in.

V gene TRBV7-9 combines with J gene TRBJ2-5; 14 bases are a match to TRBD2. Germline CDR1 SEHNR, CDR2 FQNEAQ (reference sequence). The CDR3 spans 20 residues. V lost 5 bases to trimming and J lost 1 base; unmatched junction nucleotides: 15. The CDR3 DNA follows: TGTGCCAGCAGCGATACCAGGACTAGCGGGGGGCAAGGCCCCCAAGAGACCCAGTACTTC. Amino acids: CASSDTRTSGGQGPQETQYF.

This rearrangement joins TRBV6-1 to TRBJ1-4; D gene unclear. The V and J ends lost 6 bases and 8 bases respectively, with 7 bases between them. The length of the CDR3 is 11 residues. Germline-derived CDR1 and CDR2 are MNHNS and SASEGT. In DNA form, the CDR3 reads TGTGCCAGCAGGGAGGGCGAAAAACTGTTTTTT. This codes for CASREGEKLFF.

This clonotype occurred a few times. The chain has TRBV19 and TRBJ2-7; TRBD1 agrees at 8 bases. The V and J ends lost 10 bases and 1 base, in that order; junction bases with no gene match: 6. Germline CDR1 LNHDA, CDR2 SQIVND (reference sequence). There are 13 residues in the CDR3. The CDR3 region has the DNA TGTGCCACAACCGGGACAGGATCCTACGAGCAGTACTTC. Residues: CATTGTGSYEQYF.

V and J are TRBV11-2 and TRBJ1-1; D is unresolved. The CDR3 runs 12 residues. Trimming stripped 2 bases from V and 4 bases from J, with 5 bases between. The germline V gene encodes CDR1 SGHAT and CDR2 FQNNGV. DNA of the CDR3: TGTGCCAGCAGCTTAAAGAGCACTGAAGCTTTCTTT. The encoded protein is CASSLKSTEAFF.

The rearrangement links TRBV10-2 to TRBJ1-5; a possible D gene is TRBD1 (5 bases). This CDR3 is 15 amino acids long. The germline CDR1 and CDR2 sequences are WSHSY and SAAADI. The V gene lost 0 bases and the J gene lost 3 bases, with 9 bases spanning the gap. The CDR3 sequence: CASSESGPDNQPQHF. CDR3 DNA sequence: TGCGCCAGCAGTGAGTCGGGACCGGACAATCAGCCCCAGCATTTT.

This clonotype was observed once. V and J are TRBV19 and TRBJ1-3, with D possibly matching TRBD1 (6 bases). From germline, CDR1 is LNHDA and CDR2 SQIVND (reference sequence). With 3 bases removed from V and 0 bases from J, the gap between germline ends came to 9 bases. This CDR3 has 15 residues. CDR3 sequence reads: CASSIGDISGNTIYF. The DNA of the CDR3 is TGTGCCAGTAGTATTGGGGACATCTCTGGAAACACCATATATTTT.